The clone carrying this T cell receptor beta chain was seen a few times. Its target is not known. The CDR3 consists of 16 residues. Germline trimming cut 8 bases from V and 0 bases from J; bases unmatched to any gene: 7. The record originates from a study of blood T cells in healthy people across ages. Study information: Template switching caught about one barcoded beta molecule for each two T cells.

Whole-study results and caveats: It was not possible, with unsorted PBMCs, to conclusively compare naive and antigen-experienced cells.

Then a second PCR, running roughly 7 to 11 cycles, was carried out with a sample-barcoded 5' primer and a J-beta primer mix. TCRdb reprocessed the 5' RACE reads via MiXCR and lists one record per CDR3 protein. The data contain around 1.7 million distinct CDR3 sequences, approximately 30% of them seen just once; the ten biggest clones take up 7.7%. The chain combines TRBV12-3 or TRBV12-4 with TRBJ2-6; 7 nucleotides match TRBD1. Input material: blood. The receptor was isolated from a woman in her twenties or thirties in good health. As DNA, the CDR3 is TGTGCCAGCCATAGGGACAGAAGCTCTGGGGCCAACGTCCTGACTTTC. Its translation: CASHRDRSSGANVLTF.